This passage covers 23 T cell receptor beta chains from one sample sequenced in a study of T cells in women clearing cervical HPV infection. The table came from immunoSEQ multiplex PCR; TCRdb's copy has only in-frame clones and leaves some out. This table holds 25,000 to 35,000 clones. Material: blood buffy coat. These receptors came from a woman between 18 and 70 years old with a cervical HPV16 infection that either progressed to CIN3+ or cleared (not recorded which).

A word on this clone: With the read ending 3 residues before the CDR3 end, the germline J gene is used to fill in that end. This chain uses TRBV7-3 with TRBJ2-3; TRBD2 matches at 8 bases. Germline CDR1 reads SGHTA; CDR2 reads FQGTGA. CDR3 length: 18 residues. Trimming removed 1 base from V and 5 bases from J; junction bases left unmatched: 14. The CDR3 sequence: CASSLKGWSAGAGDTQYF. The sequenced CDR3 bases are TGTGCCAGCAGCTTAAAGGGCTGGTCAGCGGGAGCTGGAGATACG.

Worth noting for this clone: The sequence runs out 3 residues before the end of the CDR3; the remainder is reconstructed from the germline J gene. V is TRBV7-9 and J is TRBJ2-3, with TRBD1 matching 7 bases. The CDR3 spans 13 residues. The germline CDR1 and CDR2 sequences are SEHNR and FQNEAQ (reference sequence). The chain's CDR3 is CASSPGQQETQYF. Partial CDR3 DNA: TGTGCCAGCAGCCCGGGACAGCAAGAGACG.

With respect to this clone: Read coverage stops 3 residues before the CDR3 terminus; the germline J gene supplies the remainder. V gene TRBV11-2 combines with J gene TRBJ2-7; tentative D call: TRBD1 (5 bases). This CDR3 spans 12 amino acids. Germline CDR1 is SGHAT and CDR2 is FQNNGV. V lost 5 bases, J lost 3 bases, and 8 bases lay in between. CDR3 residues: CASSKTGYEQYF. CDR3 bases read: TGTGCCAGCAGCAAAACAGGCTACGAG.

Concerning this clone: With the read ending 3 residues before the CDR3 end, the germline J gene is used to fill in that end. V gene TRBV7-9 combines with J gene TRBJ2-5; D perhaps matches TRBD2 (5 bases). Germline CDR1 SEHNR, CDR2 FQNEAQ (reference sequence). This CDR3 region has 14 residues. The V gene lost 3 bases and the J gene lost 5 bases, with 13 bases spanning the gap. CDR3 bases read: TGTGCCAGCAGCTTTCGGGGAGATATGGAGACC. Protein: CASSFRGDMET. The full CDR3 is CASSFRGDMETQYF.

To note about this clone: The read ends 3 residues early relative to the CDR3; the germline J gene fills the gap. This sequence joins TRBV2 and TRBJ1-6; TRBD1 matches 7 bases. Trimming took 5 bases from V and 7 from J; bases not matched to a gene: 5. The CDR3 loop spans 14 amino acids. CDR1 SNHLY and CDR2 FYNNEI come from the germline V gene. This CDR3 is CASSPGQPNSPLHF. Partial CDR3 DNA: TGTGCCAGCAGTCCGGGACAGCCAAATTCACCC.

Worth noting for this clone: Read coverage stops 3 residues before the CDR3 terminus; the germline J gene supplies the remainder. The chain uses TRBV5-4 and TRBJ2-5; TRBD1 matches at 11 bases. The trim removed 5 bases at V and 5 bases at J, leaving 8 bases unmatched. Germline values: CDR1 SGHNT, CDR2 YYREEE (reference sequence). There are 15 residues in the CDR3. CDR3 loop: CASRPGQGAGETQYF. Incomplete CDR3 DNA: TGTGCCAGCAGGCCCGGACAGGGGGCAGGGGAGACC.

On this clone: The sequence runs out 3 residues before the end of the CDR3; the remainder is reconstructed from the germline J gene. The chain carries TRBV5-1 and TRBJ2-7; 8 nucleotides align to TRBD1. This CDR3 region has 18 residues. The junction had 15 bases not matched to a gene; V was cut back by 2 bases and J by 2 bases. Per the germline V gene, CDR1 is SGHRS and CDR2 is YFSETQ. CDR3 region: CASSFPSDPGQVTYEQYF. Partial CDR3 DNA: TGCGCCAGCAGCTTCCCTTCCGATCCGGGACAGGTAACCTACGAG.

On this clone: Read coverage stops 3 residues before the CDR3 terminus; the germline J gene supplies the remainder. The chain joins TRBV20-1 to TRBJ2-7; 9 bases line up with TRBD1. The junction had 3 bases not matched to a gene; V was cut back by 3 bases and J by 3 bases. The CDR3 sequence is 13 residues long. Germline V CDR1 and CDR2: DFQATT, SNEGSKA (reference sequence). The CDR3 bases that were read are TGCAGTGCTAGTGGGGACAGGGTCTACGAG. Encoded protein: CSASGDRVYE. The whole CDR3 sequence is CSASGDRVYEQYF.

CDR3 protein: CAWSRGVETQYF. The DNA read from the CDR3 is TGTGCCTGGAGTCGAGGGGTGGAGACG. The chain recombines TRBV30 with TRBJ2-3, with D perhaps given as TRBD1 or TRBD2 (5 bases each). The read gets to within 3 residues of the CDR3 end, and the germline J gene fills in the rest. This CDR3 is built from 12 residues. The germline V gene encodes CDR1 GTSNPN and CDR2 SVGIG (reference sequence).

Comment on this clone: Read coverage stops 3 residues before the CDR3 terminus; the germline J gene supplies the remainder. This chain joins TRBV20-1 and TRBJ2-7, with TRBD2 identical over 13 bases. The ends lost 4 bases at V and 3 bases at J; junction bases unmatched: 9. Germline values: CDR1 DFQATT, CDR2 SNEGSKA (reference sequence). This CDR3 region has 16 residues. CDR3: CSATDLGLAGFYEQYF. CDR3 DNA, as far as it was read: TGCAGTGCTACCGACCTGGGACTAGCGGGATTCTACGAG.

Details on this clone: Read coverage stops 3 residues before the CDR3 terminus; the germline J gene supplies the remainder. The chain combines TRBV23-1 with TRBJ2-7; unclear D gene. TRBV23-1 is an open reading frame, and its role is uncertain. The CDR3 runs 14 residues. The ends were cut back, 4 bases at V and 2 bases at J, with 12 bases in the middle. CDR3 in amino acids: CASSPKPRTYEQYF. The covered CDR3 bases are TGCGCCAGCAGTCCTAAGCCCAGGACCTACGAG.

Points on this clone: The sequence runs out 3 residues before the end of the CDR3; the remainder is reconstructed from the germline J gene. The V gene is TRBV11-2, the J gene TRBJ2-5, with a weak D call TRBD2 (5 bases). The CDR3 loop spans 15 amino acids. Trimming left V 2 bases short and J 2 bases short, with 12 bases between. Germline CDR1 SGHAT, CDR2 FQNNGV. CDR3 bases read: TGTGCCAGCAGCTTACTCCTGACTAAACAAGAGACC. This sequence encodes CASSLLLTKQET. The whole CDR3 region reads CASSLLLTKQETQYF.

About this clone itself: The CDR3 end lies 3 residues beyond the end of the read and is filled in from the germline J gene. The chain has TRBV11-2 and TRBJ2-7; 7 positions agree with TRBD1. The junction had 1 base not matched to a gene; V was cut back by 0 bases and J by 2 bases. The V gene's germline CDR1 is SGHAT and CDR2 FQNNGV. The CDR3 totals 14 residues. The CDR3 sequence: CASSLEGGPYEQYF. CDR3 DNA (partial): TGTGCCAGCAGCTTAGAAGGGGGCCCCTACGAG. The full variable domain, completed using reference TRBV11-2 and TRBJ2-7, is EAGVAQSPRYKIIEKRQSVAFWCNPISGHATLYWYQQILGQGPKLLIQFQNNGVVDDSQLPKDRFSAERLKGVDSTLKIQPAKLEDSAVYLCASSLEGGPYEQYFGPGTRLTVT.

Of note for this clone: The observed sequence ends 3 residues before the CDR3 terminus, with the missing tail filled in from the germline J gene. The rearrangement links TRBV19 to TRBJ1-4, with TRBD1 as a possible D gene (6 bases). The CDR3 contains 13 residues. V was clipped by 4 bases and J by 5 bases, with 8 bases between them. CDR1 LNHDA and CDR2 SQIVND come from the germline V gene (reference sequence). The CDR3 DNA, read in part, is TGTGCCAGTAGTACGACAGGCAATGAAAAA. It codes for CASSTTGNEK. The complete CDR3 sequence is CASSTTGNEKLFF.

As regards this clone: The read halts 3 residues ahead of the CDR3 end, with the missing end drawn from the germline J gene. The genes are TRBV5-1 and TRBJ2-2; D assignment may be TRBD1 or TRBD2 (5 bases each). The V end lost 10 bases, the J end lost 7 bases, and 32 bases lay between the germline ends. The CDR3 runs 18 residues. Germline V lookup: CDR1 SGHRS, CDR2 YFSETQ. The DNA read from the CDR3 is TGCGCCGGAGCGCAACAACCAGGGAGTGCCATGGGTAGCGGGGAG. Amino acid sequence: CAGAQQPGSAMGSGE. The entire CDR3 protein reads CAGAQQPGSAMGSGELFF.

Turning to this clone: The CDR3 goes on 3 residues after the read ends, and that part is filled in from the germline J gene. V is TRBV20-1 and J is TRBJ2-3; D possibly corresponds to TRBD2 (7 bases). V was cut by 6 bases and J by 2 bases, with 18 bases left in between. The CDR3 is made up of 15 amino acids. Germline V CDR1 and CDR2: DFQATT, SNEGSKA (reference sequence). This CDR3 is CSATWGGPITDTQYF. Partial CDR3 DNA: TGCAGTGCCACTTGGGGGGGCCCGATCACAGATACG.

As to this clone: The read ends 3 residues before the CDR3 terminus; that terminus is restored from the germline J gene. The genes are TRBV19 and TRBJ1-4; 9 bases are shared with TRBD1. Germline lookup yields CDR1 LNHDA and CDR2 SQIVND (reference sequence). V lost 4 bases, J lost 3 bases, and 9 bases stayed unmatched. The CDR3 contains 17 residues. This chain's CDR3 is CASSTDRGFASNEKLFF. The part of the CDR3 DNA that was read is TGTGCCAGTAGTACGGACAGGGGTTTTGCATCTAATGAAAAA.

This CDR3 reads CASSVGTGYGYTF. Incomplete CDR3 DNA: TGCGCCAGCAGTGTGGGAACAGGGTATGGC. The V gene is TRBV10-1, the J gene TRBJ1-2; TRBD1 is a possible D gene (6 bases). The read is 3 residues too short to cover the CDR3 end, so that end is filled in from the germline J gene. CDR1 and CDR2 from the germline V gene are WNHNN and SYGVQD (reference sequence). The CDR3 loop spans 13 amino acids. V was cut by 4 bases and J by 5 bases, with 11 bases left in between.

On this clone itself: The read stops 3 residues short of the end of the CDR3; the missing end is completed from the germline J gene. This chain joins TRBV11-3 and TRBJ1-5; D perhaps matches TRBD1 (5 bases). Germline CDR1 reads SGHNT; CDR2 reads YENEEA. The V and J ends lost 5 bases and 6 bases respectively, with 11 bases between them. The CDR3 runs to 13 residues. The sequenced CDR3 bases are TGTGCCAGCAGCCCGACGGGACTTCAGCCC. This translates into CASSPTGLQP. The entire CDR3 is CASSPTGLQPQHF.

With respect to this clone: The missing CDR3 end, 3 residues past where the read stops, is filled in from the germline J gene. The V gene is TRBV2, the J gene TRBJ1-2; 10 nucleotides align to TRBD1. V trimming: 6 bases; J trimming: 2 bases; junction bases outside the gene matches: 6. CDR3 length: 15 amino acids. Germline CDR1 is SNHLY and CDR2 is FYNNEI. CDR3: CASSPRQGANYGYTF. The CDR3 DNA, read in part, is TGTGCCAGCAGCCCTCGACAGGGGGCCAACTATGGC.

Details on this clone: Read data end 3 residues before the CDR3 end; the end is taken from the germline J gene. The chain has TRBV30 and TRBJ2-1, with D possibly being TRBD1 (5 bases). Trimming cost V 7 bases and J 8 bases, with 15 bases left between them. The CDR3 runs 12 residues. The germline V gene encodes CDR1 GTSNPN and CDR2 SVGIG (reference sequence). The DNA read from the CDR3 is TGTGCCTTTACTCACAGGTACGATGAG. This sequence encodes CAFTHRYDE. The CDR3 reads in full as CAFTHRYDEQFF.

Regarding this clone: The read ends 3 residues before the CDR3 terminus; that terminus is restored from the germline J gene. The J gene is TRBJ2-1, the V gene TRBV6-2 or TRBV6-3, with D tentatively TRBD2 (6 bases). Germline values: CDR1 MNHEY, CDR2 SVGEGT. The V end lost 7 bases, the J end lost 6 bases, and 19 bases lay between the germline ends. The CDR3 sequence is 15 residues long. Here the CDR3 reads CASTNPGLLSNEQFF. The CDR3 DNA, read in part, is TGTGCCAGCACCAACCCGGGACTTCTCAGCAATGAG.

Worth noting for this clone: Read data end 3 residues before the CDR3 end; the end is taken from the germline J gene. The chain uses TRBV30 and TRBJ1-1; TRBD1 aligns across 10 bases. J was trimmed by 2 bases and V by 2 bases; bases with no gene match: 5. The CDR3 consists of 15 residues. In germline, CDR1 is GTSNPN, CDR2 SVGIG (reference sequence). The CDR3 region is CAWSPGTGANTEAFF. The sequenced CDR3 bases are TGTGCCTGGAGTCCCGGGACAGGGGCCAACACTGAA.